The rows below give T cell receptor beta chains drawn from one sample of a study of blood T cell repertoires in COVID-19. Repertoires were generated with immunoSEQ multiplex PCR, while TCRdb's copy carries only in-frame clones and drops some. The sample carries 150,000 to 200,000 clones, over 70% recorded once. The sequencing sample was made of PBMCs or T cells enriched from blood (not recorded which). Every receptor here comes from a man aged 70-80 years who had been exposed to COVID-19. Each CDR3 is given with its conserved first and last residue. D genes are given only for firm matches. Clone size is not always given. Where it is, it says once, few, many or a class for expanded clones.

CDR3 protein: CASSQDGRSEAFF
CDR3 DNA: TGTGCCAGCAGCCAAGATGGGAGGAGTGAAGCTTTCTTT
clone size: -
D gene: -
V gene: TRBV3-1/TRBV3-2
J gene: TRBJ1-1
CDR3 length: 13

CDR3 protein: CASSTQDNEQFF
CDR3 DNA: TGTGCCAGCAGCACTCAGGACAATGAGCAGTTCTTC
clone size: -
D gene: -
V gene: TRBV11-3
J gene: TRBJ2-1
CDR3 length: 12

CDR3 protein: CASSLDPRVRGYTF
CDR3 DNA: TGTGCCAGCAGCTTAGATCCCAGGGTTAGAGGCTACACCTTC
clone size: -
D gene: -
V gene: TRBV7-9
J gene: TRBJ1-2
CDR3 length: 14

CDR3 protein: CATSRDLQGTNYGYTF
CDR3 DNA: TGTGCCACCAGCAGAGATTTACAGGGAACTAACTATGGCTACACCTTC
clone size: -
D gene: -
V gene: TRBV15
J gene: TRBJ1-2
CDR3 length: 16

CDR3 protein: CASRTASRANEKLFF
CDR3 DNA: TGTGCCAGCAGGACAGCCTCTCGGGCTAATGAAAAACTGTTTTTT
clone size: -
D gene: -
V gene: TRBV27
J gene: TRBJ1-4
CDR3 length: 15

CDR3 protein: CASSYSRSRRTLWYGYTF
CDR3 DNA: TGTGCCAGCAGTTACTCGAGGTCCCGGAGAACTCTGTGGTATGGCTACACCTTC
clone size: -
D gene: -
V gene: TRBV6-2/TRBV6-3
J gene: TRBJ1-2
CDR3 length: 18

CDR3 protein: CASRWTEGTDTQYF
CDR3 DNA: TGTGCCAGCAGGTGGACAGAGGGGACAGATACGCAGTATTTT
clone size: -
D gene: -
V gene: TRBV28
J gene: TRBJ2-3
CDR3 length: 14

CDR3 protein: CASSPGQGAFSPLHF
CDR3 DNA: TGTGCCAGTAGCCCCGGACAGGGTGCGTTTTCACCCCTCCACTTT
clone size: -
D gene: TRBD1
V gene: TRBV19
J gene: TRBJ1-6
CDR3 length: 15

CDR3 protein: CASSLGTTMMNTEAFF
CDR3 DNA: TGTGCCAGCAGCCTTGGGACAACCATGATGAACACTGAAGCTTTCTTT
clone size: once
D gene: -
V gene: TRBV7-9
J gene: TRBJ1-1
CDR3 length: 16

CDR3 protein: CASSQSGGNTIYF
CDR3 DNA: TGTGCCAGCAGCCAATCCGGTGGAAACACCATATATTTT
clone size: few
D gene: -
V gene: TRBV3-1/TRBV3-2
J gene: TRBJ1-3
CDR3 length: 13

CDR3 protein: CASSQRGGPPDTQYF
CDR3 DNA: TGTGCCAGCAGCCAAAGGGGGGGTCCGCCAGATACGCAGTATTTT
clone size: once
D gene: -
V gene: TRBV28
J gene: TRBJ2-3
CDR3 length: 15

CDR3 protein: CASRGGTIYGYTF
CDR3 DNA: TGTGCCAGCAGGGGGGGAACAATCTATGGCTACACCTTC
clone size: once
D gene: -
V gene: TRBV7-2
J gene: TRBJ1-2
CDR3 length: 13

CDR3 protein: CASSQDSYRVSGANVLTF
CDR3 DNA: TGTGCCAGCAGCCAAGATTCGTACAGAGTCTCTGGGGCCAACGTCCTGACTTTC
clone size: -
D gene: -
V gene: TRBV3-1/TRBV3-2
J gene: TRBJ2-6
CDR3 length: 18

CDR3 protein: CASSQIRRGSNQPQHF
CDR3 DNA: TGTGCCAGCAGCCAAATCCGGAGAGGGAGCAATCAGCCCCAGCATTTT
clone size: -
D gene: -
V gene: TRBV3-1/TRBV3-2
J gene: TRBJ1-5
CDR3 length: 16

CDR3 protein: CASSNTGRRMGDEQFF
CDR3 DNA: TGCGCCAGCAGCAATACAGGGCGTAGGATGGGCGATGAGCAGTTCTTC
clone size: -
D gene: -
V gene: TRBV4-1
J gene: TRBJ2-1
CDR3 length: 16

CDR3 protein: CASSQDVRGELFF
CDR3 DNA: TGCGCCAGCAGCCAAGATGTCCGTGGGGAGCTGTTTTTT
clone size: -
D gene: -
V gene: TRBV4-3
J gene: TRBJ2-2
CDR3 length: 13

CDR3 protein: CASRGRGTYEQYF
CDR3 DNA: TGTGCCAGCAGGGGGAGGGGAACGTACGAGCAGTACTTC
clone size: -
D gene: TRBD2
V gene: TRBV5-6
J gene: TRBJ2-7
CDR3 length: 13

CDR3 protein: CASSLGLGNTEAFF
CDR3 DNA: TGTGCCAGCAGCTTAGGACTGGGGAACACTGAAGCTTTCTTT
clone size: -
D gene: -
V gene: TRBV7-2
J gene: TRBJ1-1
CDR3 length: 14

CDR3 protein: CASSRGHYGADTEAFF
CDR3 DNA: TGTGCCAGTAGTAGGGGACACTACGGGGCGGACACTGAAGCTTTCTTT
clone size: -
D gene: -
V gene: TRBV19
J gene: TRBJ1-1
CDR3 length: 16

CDR3 protein: CASATGSGGELFF
CDR3 DNA: TGCGCCAGCGCGACAGGGAGCGGCGGGGAGCTGTTTTTT
clone size: -
D gene: TRBD1
V gene: TRBV10-2
J gene: TRBJ2-2
CDR3 length: 13

CDR3 protein: CASSPTRGVGMGYTF
CDR3 DNA: TGTGCCAGCAGCCCGACCCGGGGGGTTGGGATGGGCTACACCTTC
clone size: once
D gene: -
V gene: TRBV3-1/TRBV3-2
J gene: TRBJ1-2
CDR3 length: 15

CDR3 protein: CASSARQGTNEKLFF
CDR3 DNA: TGTGCCAGCAGCGCCCGACAGGGGACTAATGAAAAACTGTTTTTT
clone size: -
D gene: TRBD1
V gene: TRBV7-6
J gene: TRBJ1-4
CDR3 length: 15

CDR3 protein: CASSPSGLAGGPVGELFF
CDR3 DNA: TGTGCCAGCAGCCCGTCAGGACTAGCGGGGGGGCCCGTCGGGGAGCTGTTTTTT
clone size: few
D gene: TRBD2
V gene: TRBV14
J gene: TRBJ2-2
CDR3 length: 18

CDR3 protein: CVHTGYTF
CDR3 DNA: TGTGTCCACACTGGCTACACCTTC
clone size: -
D gene: -
V gene: TRBV27
J gene: TRBJ1-2
CDR3 length: 8

CDR3 protein: CASSLGGAWQGNYGYTF
CDR3 DNA: TGTGCCAGCAGTTTAGGGGGGGCATGGCAGGGTAACTATGGCTACACCTTC
clone size: -
D gene: -
V gene: TRBV28
J gene: TRBJ1-2
CDR3 length: 17

CDR3 protein: CASSLELGGYSGNTIYF
CDR3 DNA: TGTGCCAGCAGTTTGGAGCTTGGCGGCTACTCTGGAAACACCATATATTTT
clone size: once
D gene: -
V gene: TRBV28
J gene: TRBJ1-3
CDR3 length: 17

CDR3 protein: CASSATPSARADTQYF
CDR3 DNA: TGTGCCAGCAGCGCTACTCCTAGTGCCCGGGCAGATACGCAGTATTTT
clone size: -
D gene: -
V gene: TRBV28
J gene: TRBJ2-3
CDR3 length: 16

CDR3 protein: CASSLARESEAFF
CDR3 DNA: TGTGCCAGCAGCTTAGCGCGGGAGTCTGAAGCTTTCTTT
clone size: -
D gene: -
V gene: TRBV7-2
J gene: TRBJ1-1
CDR3 length: 13

CDR3 protein: CASRSTSSMNTEAFF
CDR3 DNA: TGTGCCAGCAGGTCTACTTCTTCTATGAACACTGAAGCTTTCTTT
clone size: -
D gene: -
V gene: TRBV6-4
J gene: TRBJ1-1
CDR3 length: 15

CDR3 protein: CASSAGLAGKGDEQFF
CDR3 DNA: TGTGCCAGCAGCGCTGGACTAGCGGGAAAAGGCGATGAGCAGTTCTTC
clone size: -
D gene: TRBD2
V gene: TRBV13
J gene: TRBJ2-1
CDR3 length: 16

CDR3 protein: CASSQDNYSEQPQHF
CDR3 DNA: TGTGCCAGCAGCCAAGATAACTACTCGGAGCAGCCCCAGCATTTT
clone size: -
D gene: -
V gene: TRBV4-2
J gene: TRBJ1-5
CDR3 length: 15

CDR3 protein: CASSYVPYRSTDTQYF
CDR3 DNA: TGTGCCAGCAGTTACGTTCCCTACCGAAGCACAGATACGCAGTATTTT
clone size: -
D gene: -
V gene: TRBV6-6
J gene: TRBJ2-3
CDR3 length: 16

CDR3 protein: CASSFAGGDGYTF
CDR3 DNA: TGTGCCAGCAGCTTTGCAGGGGGCGATGGCTACACCTTC
clone size: few
D gene: TRBD1
V gene: TRBV11-3
J gene: TRBJ1-2
CDR3 length: 13

CDR3 protein: CASGAFLTSFSYEQYF
CDR3 DNA: TGCGCCAGCGGAGCTTTTTTAACTAGTTTCTCCTACGAGCAGTACTTC
clone size: -
D gene: -
V gene: TRBV10-2
J gene: TRBJ2-7
CDR3 length: 16

CDR3 protein: CASSPGTGKQPQHF
CDR3 DNA: TGTGCCAGCAGCCCTGGAACAGGGAAGCAGCCCCAGCATTTT
clone size: -
D gene: -
V gene: TRBV5-6
J gene: TRBJ1-5
CDR3 length: 14

CDR3 protein: CASSVAELSPLHF
CDR3 DNA: TGTGCCAGCAGCGTAGCTGAGCTCTCACCCCTCCACTTT
clone size: once
D gene: -
V gene: TRBV9
J gene: TRBJ1-6
CDR3 length: 13

CDR3 protein: CATRGGSNTEAFF
CDR3 DNA: TGTGCCACCAGGGGAGGAAGTAACACTGAAGCTTTCTTT
clone size: -
D gene: -
V gene: TRBV24-1
J gene: TRBJ1-1
CDR3 length: 13

CDR3 protein: CASSPPGGTYEQYF
CDR3 DNA: TGTGCCAGCAGCCCTCCGGGGGGGACCTACGAGCAGTACTTC
clone size: -
D gene: TRBD2
V gene: TRBV7-9
J gene: TRBJ2-7
CDR3 length: 14

CDR3 protein: CASQGAQDTQYF
CDR3 DNA: TGCGCCAGTCAGGGGGCGCAAGATACGCAGTATTTT
clone size: -
D gene: TRBD1
V gene: TRBV5-1
J gene: TRBJ2-3
CDR3 length: 12

CDR3 protein: CASSPTGEPGYTF
CDR3 DNA: TGTGCCAGCTCACCAACAGGGGAGCCGGGCTACACCTTC
clone size: -
D gene: TRBD1
V gene: TRBV18
J gene: TRBJ1-2
CDR3 length: 13

CDR3 protein: CASSLAGVSEQYF
CDR3 DNA: TGTGCCAGCAGTTTAGCGGGAGTATCCGAGCAGTACTTC
clone size: -
D gene: TRBD2
V gene: TRBV28
J gene: TRBJ2-7
CDR3 length: 13

CDR3 protein: CASSRQEAAPGYGYTF
CDR3 DNA: TGTGCCAGCAGCAGACAGGAGGCGGCGCCGGGCTATGGCTACACCTTC
clone size: -
D gene: -
V gene: TRBV28
J gene: TRBJ1-2
CDR3 length: 16

CDR3 protein: CASSQDSFDGYTF
CDR3 DNA: TGCGCCAGCAGTCAGGACAGCTTTGATGGCTACACCTTC
clone size: -
D gene: -
V gene: TRBV10-2
J gene: TRBJ1-2
CDR3 length: 13

CDR3 protein: CASSLAGGGTDTQYF
CDR3 DNA: TGTGCCAGCAGCTTGGCCGGAGGGGGCACAGATACGCAGTATTTT
clone size: -
D gene: -
V gene: TRBV5-4
J gene: TRBJ2-3
CDR3 length: 15

CDR3 protein: CASTNEGTFNQPQHF
CDR3 DNA: TGTGCCAGCACCAACGAAGGGACATTTAATCAGCCCCAGCATTTT
clone size: -
D gene: -
V gene: TRBV2
J gene: TRBJ1-5
CDR3 length: 15

CDR3 protein: CASNGLAGGEETQYF
CDR3 DNA: TGTGCCAGTAACGGACTAGCGGGAGGGGAGGAGACCCAGTACTTC
clone size: -
D gene: TRBD2
V gene: TRBV19
J gene: TRBJ2-5
CDR3 length: 15

CDR3 protein: CSASRASGTEQFF
CDR3 DNA: TGCAGTGCTAGTCGGGCTAGCGGGACTGAGCAGTTCTTC
clone size: -
D gene: TRBD2
V gene: TRBV20-1
J gene: TRBJ2-1
CDR3 length: 13

CDR3 protein: CASSSQGAGGLETQYF
CDR3 DNA: TGTGCCAGCAGCTCCCAAGGAGCGGGGGGTCTGGAGACCCAGTACTTC
clone size: -
D gene: TRBD2
V gene: TRBV7-2
J gene: TRBJ2-5
CDR3 length: 16

CDR3 protein: CASSDSSKNTEAFF
CDR3 DNA: TGTGCCAGCAGCGACAGCTCTAAGAACACTGAAGCTTTCTTT
clone size: -
D gene: -
V gene: TRBV11-3
J gene: TRBJ1-1
CDR3 length: 14

CDR3 protein: CASSAGGEDTGELFF
CDR3 DNA: TGTGCCAGCAGTGCAGGGGGCGAAGACACCGGGGAGCTGTTTTTT
clone size: -
D gene: TRBD1
V gene: TRBV28
J gene: TRBJ2-2
CDR3 length: 15

CDR3 protein: CASSEGQPIPPYTF
CDR3 DNA: TGTGCCAGCAGTGAGGGACAGCCTATCCCCCCCTACACCTTC
clone size: -
D gene: TRBD1
V gene: TRBV2
J gene: TRBJ1-2
CDR3 length: 14

CDR3 protein: CASSKIGTGTNEQFF
CDR3 DNA: TGTGCCAGCAGCAAAATCGGGACAGGGACCAATGAGCAGTTCTTC
clone size: -
D gene: -
V gene: TRBV21-1
J gene: TRBJ2-1
CDR3 length: 15

CDR3 protein: CASSQSGQDDGYTF
CDR3 DNA: TGTGCCAGCAGTCAGTCGGGACAGGACGATGGCTACACCTTC
clone size: once
D gene: TRBD1
V gene: TRBV2
J gene: TRBJ1-2
CDR3 length: 14

CDR3 protein: CASGSGLAGAGEQYF
CDR3 DNA: TGTGCTAGTGGTTCGGGACTAGCGGGGGCTGGGGAGCAGTACTTC
clone size: -
D gene: TRBD2
V gene: TRBV12-5
J gene: TRBJ2-7
CDR3 length: 15

CDR3 protein: CASSLQGQPGNTIYF
CDR3 DNA: TGTGCCAGCAGTTTACAGGGCCAACCTGGAAACACCATATATTTT
clone size: once
D gene: -
V gene: TRBV28
J gene: TRBJ1-3
CDR3 length: 15

CDR3 protein: CASSLASRGYTF
CDR3 DNA: TGTGCCAGCAGCTTGGCATCGCGTGGCTACACCTTC
clone size: -
D gene: -
V gene: TRBV5-4
J gene: TRBJ1-2
CDR3 length: 12

CDR3 protein: CSVEDRGRASEAFF
CDR3 DNA: TGCAGCGTTGAAGATAGAGGCAGGGCCTCTGAAGCTTTCTTT
clone size: -
D gene: -
V gene: TRBV29-1
J gene: TRBJ1-1
CDR3 length: 14

CDR3 protein: CASSLTGGYGYTF
CDR3 DNA: TGTGCCAGCAGCCTCACAGGGGGCTATGGCTACACCTTC
clone size: -
D gene: TRBD1
V gene: TRBV3-1/TRBV3-2
J gene: TRBJ1-2
CDR3 length: 13

CDR3 protein: CASSQDLGQLNTEAFF
CDR3 DNA: TGTGCCAGCAGCCAAGATCTAGGACAGCTGAACACTGAAGCTTTCTTT
clone size: few
D gene: -
V gene: TRBV14
J gene: TRBJ1-1
CDR3 length: 16